This T cell receptor (beta chain) was sequenced for a study of shared clonotypes between healthy human individuals. This clone showed up many times. CDR3 size: 13 residues. Per the germline V gene, CDR1 is SGHVS and CDR2 is FQNEAQ. Trimming removed 7 bases from V and 1 base from J, with 11 bases in between. Assay: immunoSEQ multiplex PCR; the TCRdb copy retains only in-frame clones and omits some. Counted here are a few hundred thousand clones, 74% occurring once; the ten biggest clones make up about a tenth. J is TRBJ2-7 and V is TRBV7-8, with D uncertain. The sequencing sample was made of memory CD4+ T cells sorted from blood. The subset is: CD45RA-negative fraction. The TCR originated in a man under 40 in good health. CDR3 bases: TGTGCCAGCACCTCAAGGGCATCCTACGAGCAGTACTTC. Translating gives CASTSRASYEQYF.